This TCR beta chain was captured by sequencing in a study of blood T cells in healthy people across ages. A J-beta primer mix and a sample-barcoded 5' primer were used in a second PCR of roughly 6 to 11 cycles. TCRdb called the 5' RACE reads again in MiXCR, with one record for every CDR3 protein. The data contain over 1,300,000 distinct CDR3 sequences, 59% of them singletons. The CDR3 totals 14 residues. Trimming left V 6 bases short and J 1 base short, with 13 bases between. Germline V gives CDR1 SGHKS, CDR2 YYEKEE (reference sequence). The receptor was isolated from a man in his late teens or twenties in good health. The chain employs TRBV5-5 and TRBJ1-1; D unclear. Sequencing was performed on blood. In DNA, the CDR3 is TGTGCCAGCAAGGGCGCAGCCACGAACACTGAAGCTTTCTTT. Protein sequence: CASKGAATNTEAFF.